This passage covers 25 T cell receptor beta chains from one sample sequenced in a study of cytomegalovirus exposure and HLA in healthy donors. In the PCR, 60 Vbeta and 13 Jbeta primers were used. Repertoires were generated with immunoSEQ multiplex PCR, while TCRdb's copy carries only in-frame clones and drops some. This sample's table has 150,000 to 200,000 clones. Material for sequencing was PBMCs. These TCRs come from a woman aged 18-30 years in good health and CMV-seropositive.

The chain carries TRBV15 and TRBJ1-1; 7 bases align to TRBD1. Per germline, CDR1 LNHNV and CDR2 YYDKDF (reference sequence). The CDR3 sequence is 14 residues long. With 3 bases clipped from V and 5 bases from J, the junction kept 6 bases outside the gene matches. The CDR3 DNA sequence: TGTGCCACCAGCAGGGGAGGACAGGCGACTGAAGCTTTCTTT. Residues: CATSRGGQATEAFF.

This chain uses TRBV5-1 with TRBJ2-2; D not certain. Trimming removed 1 base from V and 0 bases from J, with 10 bases in between. The CDR3 contains 16 residues. Germline V gives CDR1 SGHRS, CDR2 YFSETQ. CDR3 sequence (DNA): TGCGCCAGCAGCTTGACCACAGTCGCGAACACCGGGGAGCTGTTTTTT. Translated, it gives CASSLTTVANTGELFF.

V usage is TRBV20-1 and J usage is TRBJ1-2; D unclear. The CDR3 has 11 residues. The V end was cut by 5 bases, the J end by 2 bases, with 6 bases between. Germline values: CDR1 DFQATT, CDR2 SNEGSKA (reference sequence). The CDR3, as DNA: TGCAGTGCTCTGGAGAACTATGGCTACACCTTC. This sequence encodes CSALENYGYTF.

This chain links TRBV6-1 with TRBJ2-7; 11 nucleotides match TRBD1. The CDR3 is 17 amino acids. CDR1 and CDR2 from the germline V gene are MNHNS and SASEGT. V trimming: 1 base; J trimming: 1 base; junction bases outside the gene matches: 6. The CDR3 DNA reads TGTGCCAGCAGTGAAGGTTGGACAGGGGGCCATTCCTACGAGCAGTACTTC. Translating gives CASSEGWTGGHSYEQYF.

The rearrangement links TRBV5-1 to TRBJ1-1; TRBD1 matches 7 bases. Looked up from germline, CDR1 is SGHRS and CDR2 is YFSETQ. V was pared by 3 bases and J by 3 bases, with 8 bases of the junction left unmatched. This CDR3 comprises 15 residues. The CDR3 is CASSSVGQADTEAFF. CDR3 coding DNA: TGCGCCAGCAGCTCGGTAGGACAGGCGGACACTGAAGCTTTCTTT. Full variable domain (rest looked up from reference TRBV5-1 and TRBJ1-1): KAGVTQTPRYLIKTRGQQVTLSCSPISGHRSVSWYQQTPGQGLQFLFEYFSETQRNKGNFPGRFSGRQFSNSRSEMNVSTLELGDSALYLCASSSVGQADTEAFFGQGTRLTVV.

This rearrangement joins TRBV19 to TRBJ1-5, with 9 bases identical to TRBD1. The V gene's germline CDR1 is LNHDA and CDR2 SQIVND (reference sequence). After removal of 1 base from V and 3 bases from J, the junction contained 10 bases not matched to a gene. The CDR3 spans 18 residues. CDR3 amino acids: CASSIGWGRDRDNQPQHF. The CDR3 nucleotides read TGTGCCAGTAGTATAGGTTGGGGCCGGGACAGGGACAATCAGCCCCAGCATTTT.

Remarks on this clone: The junction departs from the called germline gene at one end, perhaps through a read error. This chain joins TRBV18 and TRBJ1-1, with 7 bases that match TRBD1. CDR1 and CDR2 from the germline V gene are KGHSH and LQKENI. The CDR3 length is 16 residues. Written as DNA, the CDR3 is TGTGCCAGCACACCAAACTCAAGGGGGCAGGGCACTGAAGCTTTCTTT. This encodes CASTPNSRGQGTEAFF.

V is TRBV5-4 and J is TRBJ1-1; 9 bases align to TRBD1. Germline V CDR1 and CDR2: SGHNT, YYREEE (reference sequence). Trimming took 2 bases from V and 4 from J; bases not matched to a gene: 6. This CDR3 has 15 amino acids. The CDR3 bases are TGTGCCAGCAGCTTAACAGGGGGCGCGGGCACTGAAGCTTTCTTT. It encodes CASSLTGGAGTEAFF.

The V call is TRBV4-3, the J call TRBJ2-1; 12 bases fit TRBD2. Germline CDR1 is LGHNA and CDR2 is YSLEER. CDR3 size: 17 residues. After removal of 5 bases from V and 0 bases from J, the junction contained 5 bases not matched to a gene. The CDR3 region is CASSWTSGDLSYNEQFF. DNA for the CDR3: TGCGCCAGCAGCTGGACTAGCGGGGACCTCTCCTACAATGAGCAGTTCTTC.

The J gene is TRBJ1-2, the V gene TRBV19; maybe TRBD1 (5 bases). The CDR3 covers 16 residues. In germline, CDR1 is LNHDA, CDR2 SQIVND (reference sequence). V gave up 7 bases and J gave up 4 bases, with 22 bases separating them. Here the CDR3 reads CASTNGGTDGIYGYTF. CDR3 DNA: TGTGCCAGTACCAATGGGGGGACGGACGGAATCTATGGCTACACCTTC.

The chain uses TRBV15 and TRBJ1-1; tentative D call: TRBD1 (5 bases). The V gene lost 3 bases and the J gene lost 1 base, with 18 bases spanning the gap. The CDR3 contains 17 residues. The germline V gene encodes CDR1 LNHNV and CDR2 YYDKDF (reference sequence). CDR3 sequence (DNA): TGTGCCACCAGCAGCCCCCCCGGGGGGGTCGGGAACACTGAAGCTTTCTTT. It translates to CATSSPPGGVGNTEAFF.

V gene TRBV19 combines with J gene TRBJ2-1; D is undetermined. Germline CDR1 LNHDA, CDR2 SQIVND (reference sequence). Trimming took 3 bases from V and 6 from J, leaving 6 bases between them. The CDR3 loop spans 12 amino acids. The CDR3 nucleotides are TGTGCCAGTAGTATGGGCGTCAATGAGCAGTTCTTC. Its protein is CASSMGVNEQFF.

The V gene is TRBV5-4, the J gene TRBJ2-1; 7 bases map to TRBD2. The V gene's germline CDR1 is SGHNT and CDR2 YYREEE (reference sequence). The ends lost 1 base at V and 7 bases at J; junction bases unmatched: 5. This CDR3 comprises 14 residues. CDR3 residues: CASSLSGGLNEQFF. Written as DNA, the CDR3 is TGTGCCAGCAGCTTGTCGGGAGGCTTGAATGAGCAGTTCTTC.

Note on this clone: The same CDR3 also results from other DNA sequences found in this sample. The rearrangement joins TRBV5-1 to TRBJ2-1; 9 nucleotides align to TRBD2. The CDR3 is 15 residues long. Germline V gives CDR1 SGHRS, CDR2 YFSETQ. The ends lost 4 bases at V and 1 base at J; junction bases unmatched: 3. Written as DNA, the CDR3 is TGCGCCAGCAGCCTTAGCGGGAGTTCCTACAATGAGCAGTTCTTC. Encoded protein: CASSLSGSSYNEQFF.

The V gene is TRBV10-3, the J gene TRBJ2-5; D might be TRBD2 (5 bases). With 4 bases removed from V and 2 bases from J, the gap between germline ends came to 14 bases. The germline V gene has CDR1 ENHRY and CDR2 SYGVKD. The CDR3 spans 15 residues. The DNA of the CDR3 is TGTGCCATCAGTGCTGGTCTAACGGGGCAAGAGACCCAGTACTTC. This encodes CAISAGLTGQETQYF.

This chain uses TRBV7-3 with TRBJ2-3, with 8 bases matching TRBD2. The CDR3 is made up of 15 amino acids. V lost 10 bases to trimming and J lost 5 bases; unmatched junction nucleotides: 14. Germline V CDR1 and CDR2: SGHTA, FQGTGA. The CDR3 sequence is CATSFGRGDIDTQYF. The CDR3 bases are TGTGCCACCTCCTTCGGGCGGGGGGATATAGATACGCAGTATTTT.

This chain connects TRBV15 to TRBJ2-7; 12 bases align to TRBD1. Germline-derived CDR1 and CDR2 are LNHNV and YYDKDF (reference sequence). The CDR3 length is 14 residues. J gave up 7 bases and V 2 bases, and 3 bases lay outside the gene matches. The DNA of the CDR3 is TGTGCCACCAGCAGAAGGGACAGGGGGCGTGAGCAGTACTTC. The encoded protein is CATSRRDRGREQYF. Full variable domain (rest looked up from reference TRBV15 and TRBJ2-7): DAMVIQNPRYQVTQFGKPVTLSCSQTLNHNVMYWYQQKSSQAPKLLFHYYDKDFNNEADTPDNFQSRRPNTSFCFLDIRSPGLGDTAMYLCATSRRDRGREQYFGPGTRLTVT.

This sequence joins TRBV2 and TRBJ2-7, with TRBD1 matching 7 bases. The CDR3 is 13 amino acids. The germline V gene encodes CDR1 SNHLY and CDR2 FYNNEI. Germline trimming cut 7 bases from V and 3 bases from J; bases unmatched to any gene: 6. This CDR3 is CASTKGQFYEQYF. DNA of the CDR3: TGTGCCAGCACCAAGGGACAGTTCTACGAGCAGTACTTC.

The chain carries TRBV4-3 and TRBJ1-2; D remains ambiguous. The germline V gene encodes CDR1 LGHNA and CDR2 YSLEER. With 1 base removed from V and 3 bases from J, the gap between germline ends came to 9 bases. The CDR3 is 14 residues long. DNA for the CDR3: TGCGCCAGCAGCCAAGGTCTACAGCACTATGGCTACACCTTC. This codes for CASSQGLQHYGYTF.

The chain carries TRBV11-3 and TRBJ2-1, with a possible D match to TRBD2 (6 bases). The CDR3 totals 15 residues. Trimming removed 5 bases from V and 8 bases from J, with 19 bases in between. Germline lookup yields CDR1 SGHNT and CDR2 YENEEA. CDR3 region: CASSRGAGEIDEQFF. In nucleotides, the CDR3 is TGTGCCAGCAGCCGAGGAGCGGGTGAGATAGATGAGCAGTTCTTC.

The chain carries TRBV7-2 and TRBJ1-2; 7 nucleotides align to TRBD1. Germline V gene data show CDR1 as SGHTA and CDR2 as FQGNSA. This CDR3 has 13 amino acids. After removal of 7 bases from V and 8 bases from J, the junction contained 10 bases not matched to a gene. Written as DNA, the CDR3 is TGTGCCAGCAACATCGACAGGGCTAGCGGCTACACCTTC. Amino acids: CASNIDRASGYTF.

As for this clone: In the same sample, other DNA sequences code for this CDR3. The chain uses TRBV2 and TRBJ1-1; 7 positions agree with TRBD1. V shed 6 bases and J 1 base; nucleotides not matched to a gene: 5. There are 14 residues in the CDR3. Germline-derived CDR1 and CDR2 are SNHLY and FYNNEI. DNA of the CDR3: TGTGCCAGCAGCAGGGACAGCCAGAACACTGAAGCTTTCTTT. Protein product: CASSRDSQNTEAFF.

The chain uses TRBV6-6 and TRBJ2-5; TRBD2 matches 8 bases. Trimming took 1 base from V and 2 from J; bases not matched to a gene: 3. CDR1 MNHNY and CDR2 SVGAGI come from the germline V gene (reference sequence). CDR3 size: 15 residues. The CDR3 nucleotides read TGTGCCAGCAGTTACTGGCGGGGGGAGCAAGAGACCCAGTACTTC. It translates to CASSYWRGEQETQYF.

This rearrangement joins TRBV18 to TRBJ1-4, with 8 bases identical to TRBD1. J was trimmed by 4 bases and V by 5 bases; bases with no gene match: 9. Germline assignment: CDR1 KGHSH and CDR2 LQKENI. The CDR3 spans 16 residues. CDR3 amino acids: CASSYSTGGLNEKLFF. For the CDR3, the DNA is TGTGCCAGCTCATATTCAACAGGGGGACTTAATGAAAAACTGTTTTTT. Combining the CDR3 with reference TRBV18 and TRBJ1-4 gives the whole variable domain NAGVMQNPRHLVRRRGQEARLRCSPMKGHSHVYWYRQLPEEGLKFMVYLQKENIIDESGMPKERFSAEFPKEGPSILRIQQVVRGDSAAYFCASSYSTGGLNEKLFFGSGTQLSVL.

The chain carries TRBV19 and TRBJ1-2, with 10 bases that match TRBD1. Germline CDR1 LNHDA, CDR2 SQIVND (reference sequence). There are 14 residues in the CDR3. J gave up 2 bases and V 6 bases, and 3 bases lay outside the gene matches. The DNA for the CDR3 is TGTGCCAGTAGCGGGACAGGGGCGAACTATGGCTACACCTTC. It encodes CASSGTGANYGYTF.